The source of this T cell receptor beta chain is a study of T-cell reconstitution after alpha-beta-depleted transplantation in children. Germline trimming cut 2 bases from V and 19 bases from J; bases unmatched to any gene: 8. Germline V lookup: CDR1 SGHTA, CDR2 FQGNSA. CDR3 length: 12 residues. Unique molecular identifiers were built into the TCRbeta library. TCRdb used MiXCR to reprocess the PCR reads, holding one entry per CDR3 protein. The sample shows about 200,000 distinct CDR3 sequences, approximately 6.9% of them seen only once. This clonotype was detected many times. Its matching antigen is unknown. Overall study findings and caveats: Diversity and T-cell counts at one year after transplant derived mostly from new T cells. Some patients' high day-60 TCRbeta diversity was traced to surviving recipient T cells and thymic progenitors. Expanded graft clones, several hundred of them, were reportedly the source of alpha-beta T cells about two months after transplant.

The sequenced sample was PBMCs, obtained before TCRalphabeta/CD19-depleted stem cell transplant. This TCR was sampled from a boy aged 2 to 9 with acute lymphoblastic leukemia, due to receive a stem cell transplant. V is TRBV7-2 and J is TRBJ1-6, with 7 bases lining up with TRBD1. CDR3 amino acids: CASSLSRDRVHF. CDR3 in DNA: TGTGCCAGCAGCTTATCCCGGGACAGAGTTCACTTT.